This entry is about one TCR beta chain. The data stem from a study of early T cells in non-severe SARS-CoV-2 infection. TCRdb passed the 5' RACE reads through MiXCR, listing each CDR3 protein once. The table lists about 39,000 distinct CDR3 sequences, 7% to 7.5% of them singletons, with 4.7% in the top ten. The length of the CDR3 is 18 residues. CDR1 is LNHDA, CDR2 SQIVND, per germline (reference sequence). V dropped 5 bases and J dropped 1 base, with 23 bases sitting between them. This TCR was recovered from an adult who was a healthcare worker with PCR-confirmed SARS-CoV-2 infection or an uninfected control (not recorded which). This rearrangement joins TRBV19 to TRBJ1-2, with a possible D match to TRBD1 (5 bases). Input material: whole blood. The CDR3, as DNA: TGTGCCAGTAGTGGAATGGGGCCGGGATCAAATTTTAACTATGGCTACACCTTC. Its translation: CASSGMGPGSNFNYGYTF.